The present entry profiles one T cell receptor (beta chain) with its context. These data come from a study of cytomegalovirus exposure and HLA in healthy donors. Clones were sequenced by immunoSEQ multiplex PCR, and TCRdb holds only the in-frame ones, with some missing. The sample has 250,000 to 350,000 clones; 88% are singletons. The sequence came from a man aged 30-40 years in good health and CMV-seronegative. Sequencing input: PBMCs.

The CDR3 region has the DNA TGCAGCGTTGGGGAGGGTCGCGGTGGCTACACCTTC. Its protein is CSVGEGRGGYTF. V and J are TRBV29-1 and TRBJ1-2, with D uncertain. There are 12 residues in the CDR3. Trimming shortened V by 4 bases and J by 7 bases, and 13 bases separated the two germline ends. Per germline, CDR1 SQVTM and CDR2 ANQGSEA.